This section outlines one T cell receptor beta chain sequence together with its context. Its cognate antigen is unknown. Sample time point: time of PML onset. T3 refers to blood collected at the onset of PML. These data come from a study of multiple sclerosis patients with progressive multifocal leukoencephalopathy. Whole-study findings and limits: In most PML patients, TRB repertoires appeared less diverse by entropy.

TCRdb keeps only in-frame clones here, not all; method: immunoSEQ multiplex PCR. The sample comprises 30,000 or so clones, over 80% of which are singletons, and less than 7.5% rests with the top ten. Germline V CDR1 and CDR2: LNHNV, YYDKDF (reference sequence). This CDR3 comprises 16 residues. Trimming removed 0 bases at V and 0 bases at J, with 9 bases between. The TCR originated in a woman in her thirties or forties with progressive multifocal leukoencephalopathy. Sequencing used PBMCs, obtained from a patient treated with natalizumab. The rearrangement joins TRBV15 to TRBJ1-5; tentative D call: TRBD1 (5 bases). CDR3 protein: CATSRETEYSNQPQHF. DNA for the CDR3: TGTGCCACCAGCAGAGAGACAGAGTATAGCAATCAGCCCCAGCATTTT.